One sample yielded the 10 T cell receptor beta chains listed below, sequenced in a study of shared clonotypes between healthy human individuals. Profiled with immunoSEQ multiplex PCR; TCRdb holds only in-frame clones, not every one. This sample yields around 940,000 clones, of which around 80% are seen a single time; about 1.5% belongs to the top ten. Sequencing was done on a sample of memory CD4+ T cells sorted from blood. Sample subset: CD45RA-negative fraction. The receptors were sampled from a man in his late teens or twenties in good health.

The rearrangement joins TRBV7-2 to TRBJ2-7; TRBD2 matches 13 bases. The CDR3 totals 14 residues. Unmatched junction bases numbered 4, after V lost 5 bases and J lost 6 bases. Germline assignment: CDR1 SGHTA and CDR2 FQGNSA. The CDR3 is CASSTTSGRFEQYF. In DNA form, the CDR3 reads TGTGCCAGCAGCACGACTAGCGGGAGGTTCGAGCAGTACTTC.

This clone was recorded at least ten times. CDR3 DNA sequence: TGTGCCAGCAGTACAAGGGAAGGTACTGAAGCTTTCTTT. It specifies CASSTREGTEAFF. The V gene is TRBV28, the J gene TRBJ1-1; D is undetermined. CDR1 MDHEN and CDR2 SYDVKM come from the germline V gene. The length of the CDR3 is 13 residues. The V and J ends lost 5 bases and 5 bases respectively, with 12 bases between them.

The gene calls are TRBV5-1 and TRBJ1-2; maybe TRBD1 (6 bases). Deletions cut 7 bases from V and 8 bases from J, with 18 bases between. Germline V gene data show CDR1 as SGHRS and CDR2 as YFSETQ. The CDR3 is made up of 13 amino acids. CDR3 in amino acids: CASAQQGSGGYTF. The CDR3 DNA follows: TGCGCCAGCGCACAACAGGGTTCGGGAGGCTACACCTTC.

This rearrangement joins TRBV27 to TRBJ2-7; 11 nucleotides line up with TRBD1. This CDR3 is built from 16 residues. Per germline, CDR1 MNHEY and CDR2 SMNVEV (reference sequence). Germline trimming cut 4 bases from V and 1 base from J; bases unmatched to any gene: 6. The CDR3 here is CASSSPGTGGSYEQYF. DNA for the CDR3: TGTGCCAGCAGTTCACCCGGGACAGGGGGTTCCTACGAGCAGTACTTC.

V usage is TRBV10-1 and J usage is TRBJ2-1; possibly TRBD2 for D (6 bases). From germline, CDR1 is WNHNN and CDR2 SYGVQD (reference sequence). The CDR3 is 14 residues long. V dropped 6 bases and J dropped 6 bases, with 15 bases sitting between them. CDR3 DNA: TGCGCCAGCAGCCCGAGGGGACTTCTCAATGAGCAGTTCTTC. This sequence encodes CASSPRGLLNEQFF.

This sequence joins TRBV30 and TRBJ2-3; TRBD2 agrees at 12 bases. CDR1 and CDR2 from the germline V gene are GTSNPN and SVGIG (reference sequence). V shed 2 bases and J 5 bases; nucleotides not matched to a gene: 14. The CDR3 spans 18 residues. The DNA of the CDR3 is TGTGCCTGGAGTTATTCCCTAGCGGGAGGGCGCTTACAAGATACGCAGTATTTT. It encodes CAWSYSLAGGRLQDTQYF.

Comment on this clone: Other nucleotide sequences in the sample specify the same CDR3. The V call is TRBV7-9, the J call TRBJ1-5, with TRBD1 matching 7 bases. Germline-derived CDR1 and CDR2 are SEHNR and FQNEAQ (reference sequence). The trim removed 4 bases at V and 2 bases at J, leaving 2 bases unmatched. The CDR3 has 14 amino acids. CDR3 residues: CASSSGTGNQPQHF. Here the CDR3 DNA reads TGTGCCAGCAGCTCCGGGACAGGCAATCAGCCCCAGCATTTT.

The chain links TRBV19 to TRBJ2-5, with 7 bases identical to TRBD1. J was trimmed by 3 bases and V by 2 bases; bases with no gene match: 6. This CDR3 has 15 amino acids. Germline values: CDR1 LNHDA, CDR2 SQIVND (reference sequence). Written as DNA, the CDR3 is TGTGCCAGTAGTATAAGGGGGCTTATGAAAGAGACCCAGTACTTC. Its protein product is CASSIRGLMKETQYF.

This chain joins TRBV29-1 and TRBJ2-7; 9 nucleotides agree with TRBD1. CDR1 and CDR2 (germline): SQVTM, ANQGSEA. The CDR3 loop spans 13 amino acids. Trimming cost V 4 bases and J 3 bases; bases outside gene matches: 4. DNA of the CDR3: TGCAGCGTTGCAGAGGGACAGGGCTACGAGCAGTACTTC. This translates into CSVAEGQGYEQYF.

This rearrangement joins TRBV6-5 to TRBJ2-1, with 9 nucleotides matching TRBD1. Trimming at V came to 6 bases and at J to 8 bases, leaving 11 bases not matched to a gene. The length of the CDR3 is 15 residues. Germline assignment: CDR1 MNHEY and CDR2 SVGAGI. The CDR3, as DNA: TGTGCCAGCAGAAAGGGGACAGGGTCCATCTATGAGCAGTTCTTC. Residues: CASRKGTGSIYEQFF.